The clone carrying this TCR beta chain was counted once. Its specificity is not known. This entry belongs to a study of T cell repertoires in aging, cancer and after chemotherapy. Study-level findings and limits: Compared with age-matched healthy donors, untreated hematological or solid cancer patients showed higher blood TCR clonality. These repertoire data do not allow conclusions about immunological memory after chemotherapy. Across the chemotherapy interval, each cancer cohort showed higher median generation probability, suggesting thymic rebound.

TCR beta rearrangements were amplified from peripheral blood genomic DNA. Germline V gene sequence: CDR1 MNHEY, CDR2 SVGAGI. The CDR3 has 16 amino acids. V was pared by 0 bases and J by 2 bases, with 4 bases of the junction left unmatched. Multiplex touch-down PCR with TRB-A/B primers amplified rearranged V-D-J TRB sequences. A single record per CDR3 protein comes from TCRdb applying MiXCR to the multiplex PCR reads. The profile shows approximately 6,100 distinct CDR3 sequences, under 30% of them singletons. V is TRBV6-5 and J is TRBJ1-3, with 7 positions matching TRBD1. This clonotype was obtained from a human donor in good health. Material for sequencing was blood. CDR3 nucleotides: TGTGCCAGCAGTTACTCAAGGCAGGGGGCTGGAAACACCATATATTTT. Its protein product is CASSYSRQGAGNTIYF.